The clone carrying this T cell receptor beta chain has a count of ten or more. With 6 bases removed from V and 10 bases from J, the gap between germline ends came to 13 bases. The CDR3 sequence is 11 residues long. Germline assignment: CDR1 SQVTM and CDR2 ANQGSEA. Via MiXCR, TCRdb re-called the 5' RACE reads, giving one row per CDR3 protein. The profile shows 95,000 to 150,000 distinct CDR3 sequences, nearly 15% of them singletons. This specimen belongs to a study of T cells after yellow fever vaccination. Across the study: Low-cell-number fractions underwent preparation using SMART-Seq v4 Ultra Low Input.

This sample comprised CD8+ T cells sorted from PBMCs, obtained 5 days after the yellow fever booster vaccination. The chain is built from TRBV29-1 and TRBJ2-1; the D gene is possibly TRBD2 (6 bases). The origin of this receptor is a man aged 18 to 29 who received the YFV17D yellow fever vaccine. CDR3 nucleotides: TGCAGCGTCCCGGAGGGGAAGGAGCAGTTCTTC. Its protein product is CSVPEGKEQFF.